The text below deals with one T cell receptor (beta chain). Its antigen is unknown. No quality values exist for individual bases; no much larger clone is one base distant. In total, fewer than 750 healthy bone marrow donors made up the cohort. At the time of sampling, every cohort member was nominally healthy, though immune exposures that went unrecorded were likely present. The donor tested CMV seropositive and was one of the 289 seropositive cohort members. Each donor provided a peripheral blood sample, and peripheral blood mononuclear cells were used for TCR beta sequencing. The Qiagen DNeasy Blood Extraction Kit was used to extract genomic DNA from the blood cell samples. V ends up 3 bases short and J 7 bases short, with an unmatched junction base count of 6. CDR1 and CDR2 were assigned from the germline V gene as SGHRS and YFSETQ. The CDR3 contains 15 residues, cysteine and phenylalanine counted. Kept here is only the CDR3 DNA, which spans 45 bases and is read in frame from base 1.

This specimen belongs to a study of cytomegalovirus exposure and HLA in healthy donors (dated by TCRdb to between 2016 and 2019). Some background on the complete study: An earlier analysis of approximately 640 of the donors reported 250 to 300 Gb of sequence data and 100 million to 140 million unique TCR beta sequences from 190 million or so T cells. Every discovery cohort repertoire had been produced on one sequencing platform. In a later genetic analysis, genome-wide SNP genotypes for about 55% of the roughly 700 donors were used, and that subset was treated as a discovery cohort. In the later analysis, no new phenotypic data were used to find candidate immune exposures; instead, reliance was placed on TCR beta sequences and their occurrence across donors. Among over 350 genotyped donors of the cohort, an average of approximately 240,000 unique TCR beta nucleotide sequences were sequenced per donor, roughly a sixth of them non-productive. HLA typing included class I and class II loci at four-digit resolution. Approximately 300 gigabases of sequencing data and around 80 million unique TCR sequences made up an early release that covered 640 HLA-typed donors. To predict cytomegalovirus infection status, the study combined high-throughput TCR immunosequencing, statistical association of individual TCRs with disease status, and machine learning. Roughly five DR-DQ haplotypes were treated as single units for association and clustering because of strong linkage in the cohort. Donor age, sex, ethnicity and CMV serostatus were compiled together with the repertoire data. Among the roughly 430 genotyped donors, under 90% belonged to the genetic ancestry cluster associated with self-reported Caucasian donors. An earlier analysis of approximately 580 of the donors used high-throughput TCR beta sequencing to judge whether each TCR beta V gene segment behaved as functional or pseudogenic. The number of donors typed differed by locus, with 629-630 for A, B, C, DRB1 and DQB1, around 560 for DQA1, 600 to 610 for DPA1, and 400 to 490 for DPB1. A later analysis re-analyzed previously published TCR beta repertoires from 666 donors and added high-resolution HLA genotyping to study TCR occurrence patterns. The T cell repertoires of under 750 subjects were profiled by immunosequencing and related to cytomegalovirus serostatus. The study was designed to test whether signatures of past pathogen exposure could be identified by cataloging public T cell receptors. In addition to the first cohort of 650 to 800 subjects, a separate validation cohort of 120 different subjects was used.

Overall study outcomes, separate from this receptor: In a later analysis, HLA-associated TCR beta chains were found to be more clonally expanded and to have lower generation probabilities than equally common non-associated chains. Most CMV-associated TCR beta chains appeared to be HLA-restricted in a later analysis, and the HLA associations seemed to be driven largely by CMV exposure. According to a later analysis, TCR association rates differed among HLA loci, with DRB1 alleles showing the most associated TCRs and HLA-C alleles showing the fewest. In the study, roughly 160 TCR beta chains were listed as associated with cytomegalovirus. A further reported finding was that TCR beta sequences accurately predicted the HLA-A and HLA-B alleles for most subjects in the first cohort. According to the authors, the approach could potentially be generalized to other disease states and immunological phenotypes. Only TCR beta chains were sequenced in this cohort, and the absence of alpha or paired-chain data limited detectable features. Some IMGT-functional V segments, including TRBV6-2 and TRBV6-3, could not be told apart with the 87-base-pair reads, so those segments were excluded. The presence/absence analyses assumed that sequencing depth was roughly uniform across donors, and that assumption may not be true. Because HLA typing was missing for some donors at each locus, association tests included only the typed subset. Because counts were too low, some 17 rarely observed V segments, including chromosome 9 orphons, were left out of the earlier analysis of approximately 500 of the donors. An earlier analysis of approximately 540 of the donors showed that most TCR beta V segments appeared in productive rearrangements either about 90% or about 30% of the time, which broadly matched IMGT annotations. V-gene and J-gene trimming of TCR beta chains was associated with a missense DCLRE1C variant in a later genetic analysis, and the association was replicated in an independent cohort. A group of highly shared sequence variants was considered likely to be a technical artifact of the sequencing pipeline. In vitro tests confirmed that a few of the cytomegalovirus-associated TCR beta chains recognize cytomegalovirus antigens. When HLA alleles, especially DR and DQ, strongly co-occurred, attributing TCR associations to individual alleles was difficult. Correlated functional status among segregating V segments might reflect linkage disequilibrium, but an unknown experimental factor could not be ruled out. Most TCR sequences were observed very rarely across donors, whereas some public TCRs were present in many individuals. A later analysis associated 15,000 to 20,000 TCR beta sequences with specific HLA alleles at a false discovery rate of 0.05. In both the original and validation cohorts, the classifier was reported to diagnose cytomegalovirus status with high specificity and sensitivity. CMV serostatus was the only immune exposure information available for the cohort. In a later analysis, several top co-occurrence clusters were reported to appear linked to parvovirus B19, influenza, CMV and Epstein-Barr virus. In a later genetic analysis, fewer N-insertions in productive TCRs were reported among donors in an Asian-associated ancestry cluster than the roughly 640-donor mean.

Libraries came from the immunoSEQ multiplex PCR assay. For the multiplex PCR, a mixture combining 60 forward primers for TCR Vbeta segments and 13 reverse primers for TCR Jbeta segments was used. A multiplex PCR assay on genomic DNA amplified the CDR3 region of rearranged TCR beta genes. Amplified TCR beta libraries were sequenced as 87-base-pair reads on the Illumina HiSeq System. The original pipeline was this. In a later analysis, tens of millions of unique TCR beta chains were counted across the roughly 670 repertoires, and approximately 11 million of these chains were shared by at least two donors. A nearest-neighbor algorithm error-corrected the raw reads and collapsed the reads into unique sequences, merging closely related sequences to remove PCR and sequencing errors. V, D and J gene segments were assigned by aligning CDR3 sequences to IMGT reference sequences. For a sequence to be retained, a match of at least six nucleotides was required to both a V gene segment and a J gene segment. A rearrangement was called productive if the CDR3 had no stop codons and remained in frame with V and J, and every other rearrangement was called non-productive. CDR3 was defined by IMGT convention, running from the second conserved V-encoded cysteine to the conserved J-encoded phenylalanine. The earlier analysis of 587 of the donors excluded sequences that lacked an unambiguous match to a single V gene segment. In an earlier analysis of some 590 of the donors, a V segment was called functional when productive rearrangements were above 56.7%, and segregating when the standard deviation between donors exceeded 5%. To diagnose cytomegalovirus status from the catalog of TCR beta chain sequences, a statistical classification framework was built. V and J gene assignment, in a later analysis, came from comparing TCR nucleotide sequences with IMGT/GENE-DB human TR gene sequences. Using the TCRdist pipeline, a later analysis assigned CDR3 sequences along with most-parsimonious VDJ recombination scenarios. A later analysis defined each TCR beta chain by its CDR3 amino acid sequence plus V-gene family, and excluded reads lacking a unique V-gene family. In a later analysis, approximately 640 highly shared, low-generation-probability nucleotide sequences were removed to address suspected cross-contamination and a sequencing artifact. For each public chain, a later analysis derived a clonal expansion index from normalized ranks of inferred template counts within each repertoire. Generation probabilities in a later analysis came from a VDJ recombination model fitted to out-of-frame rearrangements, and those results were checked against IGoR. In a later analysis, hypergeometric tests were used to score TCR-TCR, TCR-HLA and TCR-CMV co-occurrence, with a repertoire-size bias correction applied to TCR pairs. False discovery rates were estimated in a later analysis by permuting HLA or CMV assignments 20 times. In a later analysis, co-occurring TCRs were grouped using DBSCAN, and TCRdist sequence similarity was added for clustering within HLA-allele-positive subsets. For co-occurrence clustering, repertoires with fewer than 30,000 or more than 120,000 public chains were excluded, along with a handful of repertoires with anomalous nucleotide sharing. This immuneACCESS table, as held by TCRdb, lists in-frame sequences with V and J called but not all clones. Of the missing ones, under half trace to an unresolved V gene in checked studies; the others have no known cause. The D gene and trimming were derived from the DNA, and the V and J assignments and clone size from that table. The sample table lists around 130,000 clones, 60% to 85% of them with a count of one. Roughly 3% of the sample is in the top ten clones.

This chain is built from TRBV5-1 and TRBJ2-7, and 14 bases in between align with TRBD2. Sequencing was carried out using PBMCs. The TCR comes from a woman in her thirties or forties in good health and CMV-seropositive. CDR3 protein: CASSSGLAGVGEQYF. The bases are TGCGCCAGCAGCTCGGGACTAGCGGGAGTAGGAGAGCAGTACTTC.